A single TCR beta chain is shown here with its context. This CDR3 is built from 16 residues. With 1 base clipped from V and 6 bases from J, the junction kept 6 bases outside the gene matches. Random hexamers were used to reverse transcribe the RNA input (roughly 0.5 to 1 ug). TCR beta CDR3 was amplified by immunoSEQ covering 54 Vbeta and 13 Jbeta. TCRdb reanalysed the immunoSEQ multiplex PCR reads using MiXCR and keeps one entry per CDR3 protein. The sample lists about 190,000 distinct CDR3 sequences, 95% occurring once. The data derive from a study of CD8 T cells in Susac syndrome. TCR beta from blood CD8+ and CD4+ T cells was sequenced. The individuals used as controls were healthy donors who had been matched for both age and sex. In contrast to the negatively isolated CD8+ and CD4+ T cells, TEMRA cells were FACS-enriched.

The chain uses TRBV12-3 or TRBV12-4 and TRBJ2-3; TRBD2 matches at 11 bases. The sequence came from a human donor in good health. The sequencing input was CD4+ T cells from PBMCs. CDR3 bases: TGTGCCAGCAGTTTAGATAGCGGGGGGGCTAAGGATACGCAGTATTTT. Encoded protein: CASSLDSGGAKDTQYF.